The 18 T cell receptor beta chains listed next were all sequenced from one sample in a study of Graves' ophthalmopathy and Graves' hyperthyroidism. The authors amplified TCR beta CDR3 regions, and they did so from RNA transcripts for repertoire sequencing. The library came from an HTBI-primed first-round RT-PCR and a second-round multiplex PCR. TCRdb itself ran the multiplex PCR reads through MiXCR, one entry per CDR3 protein. The table lists hundreds of thousands of distinct CDR3 sequences, roughly two fifths of them singletons, with 44% in the top ten. The sequenced sample consisted of peripheral blood. All receptors come from an adult man with Graves' ophthalmopathy.

This clonotype appeared a few times. V and J are TRBV12-3 or TRBV12-4 and TRBJ1-6, with a weak D call TRBD1 (6 bases). V lost 2 bases to trimming and J lost 8 bases, with 10 bases between them. CDR3 size: 14 residues. CDR3 in amino acids: CASSLMPGDSPLHF. The CDR3 bases are TGTGCCAGCAGTTTAATGCCAGGGGATTCACCCCTCCACTTT.

This clonotype turned up a few times. This chain uses TRBV29-1 with TRBJ2-5, with a possible D match to TRBD2 (6 bases). The CDR3 length is 13 residues. Trimming shortened V by 4 bases and J by 5 bases, and 14 bases separated the two germline ends. Germline V gene sequence: CDR1 SQVTM, CDR2 ANQGSEA. CDR3: CSVVRGRGETQYF. The CDR3 nucleotides read TGCAGCGTTGTCCGGGGCCGGGGGGAGACCCAGTACTTC.

In regard to this clonotype: A much larger clone lies a single base off, so this may be a read error. As DNA, the CDR3 is TGCGGCGTTGCCCTTGCGGACAGGGAATCAGGCGAGCAGTACTTC. Protein product: CGVALADRESGEQYF. The V gene is TRBV29-1, the J gene TRBJ2-7, with 8 positions matching TRBD1. Germline V CDR1 and CDR2: SQVTM, ANQGSEA. There are 15 residues in the CDR3.

This clonotype was observed at least ten times. The chain couples TRBV10-3 to TRBJ1-2; D call uncertain. In germline, CDR1 is ENHRY, CDR2 SYGVKD. CDR3 length: 13 residues. Trimming took 3 bases from V and 3 from J, leaving 8 bases between them. The CDR3 loop is CAISDEEDYGYTF. CDR3 coding DNA: TGTGCCATCAGTGACGAGGAAGACTATGGCTACACCTTC.

J is TRBJ2-7 and V is TRBV6-5, with D possibly being TRBD1 (5 bases). The CDR3 has 14 residues. The V end was cut by 1 base, the J end by 0 bases, with 7 bases between. The germline V gene encodes CDR1 MNHEY and CDR2 SVGAGI. In DNA, the CDR3 is TGTGCCAGCAGTTACTTCCAGGGCTCCTACGAGCAGTACTTC. Its protein is CASSYFQGSYEQYF.

This chain joins TRBV12-5 and TRBJ1-4; D may be TRBD1 (5 bases). Germline loops: CDR1 LGHNT, CDR2 FRNRAP. CDR3 length equals 15 residues. CDR3 DNA sequence: TGTGCCAGCAGTGTCGACGGGACTGCGTCCGAAAAACTGTTTTTT. It translates to CASSVDGTASEKLFF.

The gene calls are TRBV19 and TRBJ2-7; possibly TRBD1 for D (6 bases). This CDR3 is built from 13 residues. Germline V gene sequence: CDR1 LNHDA, CDR2 SQIVND (reference sequence). Trimming removed 6 bases from V and 2 bases from J, with 11 bases in between. The CDR3 loop is CASSRQVPYEQYF. DNA of the CDR3: TGTGCCAGTAGCCGACAGGTACCCTACGAGCAGTACTTC.

A single count supports this clonotype. The chain carries TRBV12-3 or TRBV12-4 and TRBJ2-5; possibly TRBD1 or TRBD2 for D (6 bases each). The closer fit of TRBJ2-1 to the DNA end suggests the J call may be wrong. The CDR3 runs 13 residues. The CDR3 spells CASSLGGRNEQFF. DNA for the CDR3: TGTGCCAGCAGTTTGGGGGGCCGAAATGAGCAGTTCTTC.

This chain uses TRBV11-2 with TRBJ1-2; TRBD1 aligns across 8 bases. The germline CDR1 and CDR2 sequences are SGHAT and FQNNGV. The CDR3 is 16 amino acids. V was clipped by 2 bases and J by 6 bases; unmatched bases: 11. The CDR3 is CASSLLTTGTGDGYTF. CDR3 coding DNA: TGTGCCAGCAGCTTATTGACGACTGGGACAGGTGATGGCTACACCTTC.

The chain has TRBV9 and TRBJ2-6; tentatively, D is TRBD1 (5 bases). The germline V gene encodes CDR1 SGDLS and CDR2 YYNGEE. The CDR3 loop spans 17 amino acids. Trimming shortened V by 0 bases and J by 2 bases, and 12 bases separated the two germline ends. The CDR3: CASSVAGFLAGANVLTF. CDR3 nucleotides: TGTGCCAGCAGCGTAGCAGGGTTTCTAGCTGGGGCCAACGTCCTGACTTTC.

A few counts support this clonotype. The chain is built from TRBV11-2 and TRBJ1-2, with D possibly being TRBD1 (6 bases). V lost 2 bases and J lost 4, with 20 bases in between. CDR1 and CDR2 (germline): SGHAT, FQNNGV. This CDR3 region has 17 residues. CDR3 sequence: CASSLSQGISAVYGYTF. The CDR3 DNA reads as TGTGCCAGCAGCTTATCGCAGGGGATTAGTGCGGTCTATGGCTACACCTTC. The entire variable domain, with the rest obtained from reference TRBV11-2 and TRBJ1-2, is as follows: EAGVAQSPRYKIIEKRQSVAFWCNPISGHATLYWYQQILGQGPKLLIQFQNNGVVDDSQLPKDRFSAERLKGVDSTLKIQPAKLEDSAVYLCASSLSQGISAVYGYTFGSGTRLTVV.

This clonotype showed up just a few times. The CDR3 is CASSFHTNYEQYF. Written as DNA, the CDR3 is TGTGCCAGCAGCTTCCACACGAATTACGAGCAGTACTTC. The chain employs TRBV7-9 and TRBJ2-7; the D is unclear. V dropped 3 bases and J dropped 4 bases, with 10 bases sitting between them. Germline assignment: CDR1 SEHNR and CDR2 FQNEAQ (reference sequence). This CDR3 spans 13 amino acids.

The chain employs TRBV25-1 and TRBJ1-1; weak D call: TRBD1 (6 bases). With 6 bases removed from V and 4 bases from J, the gap between germline ends came to 15 bases. CDR1 and CDR2 from the germline V gene are MGHDK and SYGVNS. This CDR3 contains 14 residues. CDR3 residues: CASRQGSPVTEAFF. The CDR3 DNA sequence: TGTGCCAGCAGACAGGGTTCACCAGTCACTGAAGCTTTCTTT.

The chain links TRBV4-3 to TRBJ2-5; TRBD2 is a possible D gene (6 bases). Trimming removed 0 bases at V and 2 bases at J, with 13 bases between. CDR1 is LGHNA, CDR2 YSLEER, per germline. The CDR3 has 16 residues. The CDR3 coding sequence is TGCGCCAGCAGCCAAGATCAACGGGCGGGGCAAGAGACCCAGTACTTC. Translation: CASSQDQRAGQETQYF.

The chain employs TRBV11-2 and TRBJ1-2; perhaps TRBD1 as D (5 bases). The germline gives CDR1 SGHAT, CDR2 FQNNGV. V was cut by 1 base and J by 5 bases, with 11 bases left in between. This CDR3 comprises 14 residues. This CDR3 reads CASSLGGARYGYTF. In DNA, the CDR3 is TGTGCCAGCAGCTTAGGCGGGGCACGGTATGGCTACACCTTC.

The rearrangement joins TRBV25-1 to TRBJ2-7; D tentatively fits TRBD1 or TRBD2 (5 bases each). Germline V gene data show CDR1 as MGHDK and CDR2 as SYGVNS. The CDR3 totals 15 residues. Trimming removed 2 bases at V and 3 bases at J, with 14 bases between. The CDR3 bases are TGTGCCAGCAGTGAAGAAGGGACGGTTCTCTACGAGCAGTACTTC. Amino acid sequence: CASSEEGTVLYEQYF.

This clonotype was seen a handful of times. The chain employs TRBV12-3 or TRBV12-4 and TRBJ1-1, with unresolved D. Deletions cut 3 bases from V and 0 bases from J, with 14 bases between. The CDR3 is 16 residues long. Here the CDR3 reads CASSLLYGEMNTEAFF. CDR3 bases: TGTGCCAGCAGTTTGTTATATGGGGAGATGAACACTGAAGCTTTCTTT.

V and J are TRBV6-5 and TRBJ2-7, with no clear D. The CDR3 has 12 amino acids. V was clipped by 8 bases and J by 2 bases, with 10 bases between them. From germline, CDR1 is MNHEY and CDR2 SVGAGI. Written as DNA, the CDR3 is TGTGCCAGCGGACGGTCGACCTACGAGCAGTACTTC. Residues: CASGRSTYEQYF.